Described below is a single T cell receptor (beta chain) sequence and its context. This sample is drawn from a study of shared clonotypes between healthy human individuals. The data were produced by immunoSEQ multiplex PCR, yet TCRdb's version contains in-frame clones alone and is incomplete. The data hold 780,000 or so clones, with 72% observed a single time. The germline V and J ends were trimmed by 1 base and 1 base, with 15 bases remaining between them. CDR3 size: 17 residues. The germline V gene has CDR1 MDHEN and CDR2 SYDVKM. V gene TRBV28 combines with J gene TRBJ2-3, with D tentatively TRBD1 (8 bases). Sequencing used memory CD4+ T cells sorted from blood. Subset denoted: CD45RA-negative fraction. This clonotype was sampled from a woman between 25 and 40 years old in good health. CDR3: CASSLSQGAGGTDTQYF. The CDR3 DNA is TGTGCCAGCAGTTTATCCCAGGGGGCGGGAGGCACAGATACGCAGTATTTT.